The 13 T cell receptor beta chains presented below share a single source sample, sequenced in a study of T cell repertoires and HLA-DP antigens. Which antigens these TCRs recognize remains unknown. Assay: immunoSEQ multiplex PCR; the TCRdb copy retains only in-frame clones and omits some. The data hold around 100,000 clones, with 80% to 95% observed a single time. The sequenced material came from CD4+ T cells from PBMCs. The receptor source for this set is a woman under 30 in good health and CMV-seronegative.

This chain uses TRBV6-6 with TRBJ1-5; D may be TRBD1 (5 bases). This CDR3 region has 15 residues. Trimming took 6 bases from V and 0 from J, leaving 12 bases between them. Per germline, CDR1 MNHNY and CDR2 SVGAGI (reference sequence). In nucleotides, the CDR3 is TGTGCCAGCAGATCGCGACAGAATAGCAATCAGCCCCAGCATTTT. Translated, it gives CASRSRQNSNQPQHF.

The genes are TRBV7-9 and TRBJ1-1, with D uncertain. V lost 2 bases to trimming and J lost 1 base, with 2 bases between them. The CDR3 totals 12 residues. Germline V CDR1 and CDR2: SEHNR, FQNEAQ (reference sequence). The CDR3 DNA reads TGTGCCAGCAGCTTAAAGAACACTGAAGCTTTCTTT. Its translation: CASSLKNTEAFF.

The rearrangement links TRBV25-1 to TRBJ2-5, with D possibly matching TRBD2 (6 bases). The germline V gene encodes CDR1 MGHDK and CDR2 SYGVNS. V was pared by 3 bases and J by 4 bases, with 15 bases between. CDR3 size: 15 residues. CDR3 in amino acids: CASSEAGLASETQYF. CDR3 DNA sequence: TGTGCCAGCAGTGAGGCGGGATTAGCGTCAGAGACCCAGTACTTC.

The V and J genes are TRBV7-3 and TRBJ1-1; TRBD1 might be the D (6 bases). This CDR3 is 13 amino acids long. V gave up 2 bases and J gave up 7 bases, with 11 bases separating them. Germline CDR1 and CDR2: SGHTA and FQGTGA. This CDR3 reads CASSLGGGIEAFF. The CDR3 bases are TGTGCCAGCAGCTTAGGCGGGGGCATTGAAGCTTTCTTT.

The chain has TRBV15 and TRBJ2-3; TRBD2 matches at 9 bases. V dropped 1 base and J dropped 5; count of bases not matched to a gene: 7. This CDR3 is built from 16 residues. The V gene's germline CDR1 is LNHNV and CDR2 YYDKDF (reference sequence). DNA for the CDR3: TGTGCCACCAGCAGAGGGCGGGGGGGCCTGGGAGATACGCAGTATTTT. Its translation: CATSRGRGGLGDTQYF.

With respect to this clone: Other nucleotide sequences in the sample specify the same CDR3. The CDR3 loop is CASSQETGDTEAFF. In DNA form, the CDR3 reads TGCGCCAGCAGCCAGGAGACAGGGGACACTGAAGCTTTCTTT. The chain couples TRBV4-3 to TRBJ1-1; 8 nucleotides line up with TRBD1. CDR1 and CDR2 from the germline V gene are LGHNA and YSLEER. The trim removed 3 bases at V and 3 bases at J, leaving 3 bases unmatched. This CDR3 contains 14 residues.

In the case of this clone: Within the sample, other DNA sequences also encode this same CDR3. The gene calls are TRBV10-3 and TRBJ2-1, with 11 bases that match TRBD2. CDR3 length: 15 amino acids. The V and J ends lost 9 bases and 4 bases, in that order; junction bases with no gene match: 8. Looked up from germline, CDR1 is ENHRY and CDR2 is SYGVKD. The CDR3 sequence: CAIRGGLAAYNEQFF. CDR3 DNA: TGTGCCATTCGTGGGGGACTAGCGGCATACAATGAGCAGTTCTTC.

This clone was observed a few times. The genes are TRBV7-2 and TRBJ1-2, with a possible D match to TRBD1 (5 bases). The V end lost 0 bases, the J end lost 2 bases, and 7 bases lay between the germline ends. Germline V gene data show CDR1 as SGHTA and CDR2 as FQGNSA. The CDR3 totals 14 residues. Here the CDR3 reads CASSLAAGNYGYTF. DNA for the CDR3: TGTGCCAGCAGCTTAGCGGCAGGGAACTATGGCTACACCTTC.

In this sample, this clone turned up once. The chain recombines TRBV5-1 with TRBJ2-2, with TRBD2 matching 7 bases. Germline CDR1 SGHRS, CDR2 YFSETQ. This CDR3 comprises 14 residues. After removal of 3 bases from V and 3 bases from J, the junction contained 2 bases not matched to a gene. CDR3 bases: TGCGCCAGCAGCTGGAGCGGGGACACCGGGGAGCTGTTTTTT. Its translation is CASSWSGDTGELFF.

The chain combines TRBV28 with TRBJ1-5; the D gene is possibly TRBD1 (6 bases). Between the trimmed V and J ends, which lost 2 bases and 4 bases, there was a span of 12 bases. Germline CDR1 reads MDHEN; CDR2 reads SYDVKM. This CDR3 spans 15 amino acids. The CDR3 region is CASSLPGTSNQPQHF. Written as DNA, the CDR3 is TGTGCCAGCAGTTTACCCGGGACATCTAATCAGCCCCAGCATTTT. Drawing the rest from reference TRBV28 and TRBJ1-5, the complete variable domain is DVKVTQSSRYLVKRTGEKVFLECVQDMDHENMFWYRQDPGLGLRLIYFSYDVKMKEKGDIPEGYSVSREKKERFSLILESASTNQTSMYLCASSLPGTSNQPQHFGDGTRLSIL.

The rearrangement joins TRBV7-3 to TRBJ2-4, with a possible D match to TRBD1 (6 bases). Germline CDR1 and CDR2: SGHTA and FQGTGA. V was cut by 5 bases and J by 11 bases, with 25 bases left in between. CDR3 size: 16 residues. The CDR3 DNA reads TGTGCCAGCAGCCCACCTCAGCGGACAGATCTTGGTGTTCAGTACTTC. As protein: CASSPPQRTDLGVQYF.

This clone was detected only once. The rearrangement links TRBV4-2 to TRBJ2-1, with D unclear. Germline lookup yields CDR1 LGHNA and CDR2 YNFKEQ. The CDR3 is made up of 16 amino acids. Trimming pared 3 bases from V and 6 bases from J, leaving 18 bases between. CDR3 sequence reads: CASSHEDGNGSNEQFF. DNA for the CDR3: TGTGCCAGCAGCCATGAAGACGGCAACGGGTCCAATGAGCAGTTCTTC.

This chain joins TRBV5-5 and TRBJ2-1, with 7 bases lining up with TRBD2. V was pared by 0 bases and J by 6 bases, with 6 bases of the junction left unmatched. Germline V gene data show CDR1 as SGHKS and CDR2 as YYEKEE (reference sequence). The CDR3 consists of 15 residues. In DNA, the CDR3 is TGTGCCAGCAGCTTGGAAGGGAGGGCCCTCAATGAGCAGTTCTTC. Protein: CASSLEGRALNEQFF.